A selection of T cell receptor beta chains follows, all from one sample in a study of control samples from healthy donors and cancer patients. Profiling relied on immunoSEQ multiplex PCR, and the TCRdb table lists in-frame clones only, not all of them. The sample lists over 100,000 clones, around nine tenths occurring once. Material for sequencing was blood. The receptors here all came from a young man in good health. Both conserved end residues are part of each CDR3. Fields, in order: CDR3 protein, CDR3 DNA, D gene, V gene, clone size, J gene. The D gene is left open where the match is weak. Clone size appears in some rows only: once, few, many, or a class for an expanded clone.

CASSEASAGELFF,TGCGCCAGCAGTGAGGCTAGCGCCGGGGAGCTGTTTTTT,NA,TRBV10-1,medium-sized,TRBJ2-2
CASSIDLGDGNQPQHF,TGTGCCAGTAGTATAGATCTCGGGGACGGGAATCAGCCCCAGCATTTT,NA,TRBV19,NA,TRBJ1-5
CASSEAGGGTEAFF,TGTGCCAGCAGTGAGGCCGGCGGAGGCACTGAAGCTTTCTTT,NA,TRBV6-1,NA,TRBJ1-1
CSAGTGNGYTF,TGCAGTGCTGGGACAGGGAATGGCTACACCTTC,TRBD1,TRBV20-1,NA,TRBJ1-2
CASSLSGSGRSPLHF,TGCGCCAGCAGCTTGTCAGGGTCGGGGCGTTCACCCCTCCACTTT,NA,TRBV5-1,NA,TRBJ1-6
CASRRGADTQYF,TGTGCCAGCCGTCGGGGGGCAGATACGCAGTATTTT,TRBD2,TRBV7-9,once,TRBJ2-3
CASSLAADPSGNTIYF,TGTGCCAGCAGCTTGGCGGCGGATCCCTCTGGAAACACCATATATTTT,NA,TRBV5-4,NA,TRBJ1-3
CASSQDRSRGYTF,TGTGCCAGCAGCCAAGACCGTAGCCGGGGCTACACCTTC,NA,TRBV7-3,NA,TRBJ1-2
CASSRAPLDEQFF,TGTGCCAGCAGCAGGGCCCCTTTGGATGAGCAGTTCTTC,NA,TRBV6-5,NA,TRBJ2-1
CASRLPGGQGASGYTF,TGTGCCAGCAGACTACCGGGAGGACAGGGGGCGAGTGGCTACACCTTC,TRBD1,TRBV6-6,NA,TRBJ1-2
CASSSYPGLSGETQYF,TGTGCCAGTAGTAGTTATCCGGGACTCTCAGGGGAGACCCAGTACTTC,NA,TRBV19,NA,TRBJ2-5
CASSPPVGAENTGELFF,TGTGCCAGCTCACCACCGGTTGGGGCCGAGAACACCGGGGAGCTGTTTTTT,NA,TRBV18,NA,TRBJ2-2
CASSLPTNEKLFF,TGCGCCAGCAGTCTACCAACTAATGAAAAACTGTTTTTT,NA,TRBV4-1,once,TRBJ1-4
CASSELTDTQYF,TGTGCCAGCAGTGAACTGACAGATACGCAGTATTTT,NA,TRBV2,NA,TRBJ2-3
CASSLSGGNPDTQYF,TGTGCCAGCAGTTTATCAGGGGGCAATCCAGATACGCAGTATTTT,TRBD1,TRBV27,once,TRBJ2-3
CASSYADNQPQHF,TGTGCCAGCAGTTATGCGGACAATCAGCCCCAGCATTTT,NA,TRBV6-5,NA,TRBJ1-5
CASSSTLFHLNTEAFF,TGTGCCAGTAGTTCGACCCTATTCCATTTGAACACTGAAGCTTTCTTT,NA,TRBV19,NA,TRBJ1-1
CAISEGQPGTGTETQYF,TGTGCCATCAGTGAGGGTCAGCCCGGGACAGGGACGGAGACCCAGTACTTC,TRBD1,TRBV10-3,NA,TRBJ2-5
CASSVGSRGQETQYF,TGTGCCAGCAGCGTCGGGAGCCGGGGGCAAGAGACCCAGTACTTC,NA,TRBV3-1/TRBV3-2,NA,TRBJ2-5
CASSPSQNFREKLFF,TGTGCCAGTAGTCCGTCGCAGAATTTTCGTGAAAAACTGTTTTTT,NA,TRBV19,NA,TRBJ1-4
CASSSDPGGADTQYF,TGTGCCAGCAGCTCCGACCCAGGGGGCGCAGATACGCAGTATTTT,TRBD1,TRBV5-4,NA,TRBJ2-3
CASSVDGRAGDDSPLHF,TGTGCCAGCAGCGTAGATGGTAGGGCAGGGGATGATTCACCCCTCCACTTT,NA,TRBV9,once,TRBJ1-6
CSGGAENSPREFPLHF,TGCAGCGGGGGGGCAGAAAATTCACCCCGAGAATTTCCCCTCCACTTT,NA,TRBV29-1,NA,TRBJ1-6
CASSQAWGQGLTDTQYF,TGTGCCAGCAGCCAGGCATGGGGACAGGGTCTCACAGATACGCAGTATTTT,TRBD1,TRBV14,once,TRBJ2-3
CASKGSLGLHLYNEQFF,TGTGCCAGCAAGGGTTCGTTAGGGCTTCACCTCTACAATGAGCAGTTCTTC,NA,TRBV27,NA,TRBJ2-1
CASSPTSTDTQYF,TGTGCCAGCAGCCCGACTAGCACAGATACGCAGTATTTT,NA,TRBV3-1/TRBV3-2,NA,TRBJ2-3
CASSLNSGGAETQYF,TGTGCCAGCAGCTTAAATAGCGGGGGGGCTGAGACCCAGTACTTC,TRBD2,TRBV5-5,medium-sized,TRBJ2-5
CASSSKGQGREKLFF,TGTGCCAGCAGCTCGAAGGGACAGGGGCGGGAAAAACTGTTTTTT,TRBD1,TRBV13,NA,TRBJ1-4
CASSPLPTTANYGYTF,TGTGCCAGCAGCCCATTACCTACGACAGCTAACTATGGCTACACCTTC,NA,TRBV9,NA,TRBJ1-2
CAISDQGTGVGTDTQYF,TGTGCCATCAGTGACCAAGGGACAGGGGTCGGCACAGATACGCAGTATTTT,TRBD1,TRBV10-3,NA,TRBJ2-3
CASSSPRGFNEQYF,TGTGCCAGCAGCTCACCGAGAGGTTTTAACGAGCAGTACTTC,NA,TRBV13,NA,TRBJ2-7
CASSILGESGNTIYF,TGTGCCAGTAGTATACTCGGGGAGTCTGGAAACACCATATATTTT,NA,TRBV19,NA,TRBJ1-3
CASSLVGGGRAFF,TGTGCCAGCAGTTTAGTAGGGGGGGGCCGAGCTTTCTTT,NA,TRBV12-3/TRBV12-4,NA,TRBJ1-1
CATSRTGDSLYEQYF,TGTGCCACCAGCAGGACCGGGGACAGCCTCTACGAGCAGTACTTC,TRBD1,TRBV15,NA,TRBJ2-7
CASSQVQGETYEQYF,TGCGCCAGCAGCCAAGTACAGGGGGAAACCTACGAGCAGTACTTC,TRBD1,TRBV4-1,NA,TRBJ2-7
CASSLVSSYEQYF,TGTGCCAGCAGCCTAGTATCCTCCTACGAGCAGTACTTC,NA,TRBV3-1/TRBV3-2,NA,TRBJ2-7
CASSIGGRGGTDTQYF,TGTGCCAGTAGTATAGGTGGGCGGGGGGGCACAGATACGCAGTATTTT,TRBD2,TRBV19,NA,TRBJ2-3
CASSDSRGGHADTQYF,TGTGCCAGCAGTGACTCGCGGGGGGGCCACGCAGATACGCAGTATTTT,TRBD2,TRBV6-4,NA,TRBJ2-3
CASSGTLNEKLFF,TGTGCCAGCAGTGGGACCTTAAATGAAAAACTGTTTTTT,NA,TRBV28,NA,TRBJ1-4
CASSFPTSDTQYF,TGTGCCAGCAGTTTTCCTACCTCGGATACGCAGTATTTT,NA,TRBV6-6,NA,TRBJ2-3
CATSRDFFANGQRIRNTIYF,TGTGCCACCAGCAGAGATTTCTTCGCCAACGGACAGAGGATAAGAAACACCATATATTTT,NA,TRBV15,NA,TRBJ1-3
CASSAEDGAHSYEQYF,TGTGCCAGCAGCGCAGAGGACGGAGCCCATTCCTACGAGCAGTACTTC,NA,TRBV7-9,NA,TRBJ2-7
CASRGQGTDTQYF,TGTGCCAGCAGAGGACAGGGCACAGATACGCAGTATTTT,TRBD1,TRBV9,once,TRBJ2-3
CASSSRLPFLGQYF,TGTGCCAGCAGTTCACGCCTTCCCTTTTTAGGGCAGTACTTC,NA,TRBV6-5,NA,TRBJ2-7
CASRQRGASGELFF,TGTGCCAGCCGGCAGCGGGGGGCCAGCGGGGAGCTGTTTTTT,TRBD2,TRBV6-4,once,TRBJ2-2
CASSHVLRGQRNGYTF,TGCGCCAGCAGCCATGTACTTAGGGGACAGCGAAATGGCTACACCTTC,TRBD1,TRBV4-1,few,TRBJ1-2
CASSPQSNQPQHF,TGTGCCAGTAGTCCTCAGAGCAATCAGCCCCAGCATTTT,NA,TRBV19,NA,TRBJ1-5
CASRWDRGSYGYTF,TGTGCCAGCAGATGGGACAGGGGGTCCTATGGCTACACCTTC,TRBD1,TRBV6-5,NA,TRBJ1-2
CASSIDREPQHF,TGTGCCAGCAGCATCGACAGGGAGCCCCAGCATTTT,TRBD1,TRBV12-3/TRBV12-4,NA,TRBJ1-5
CASSYVGLGNTIYF,TGTGCCAGCAGTTACGTGGGGCTTGGAAACACCATATATTTT,NA,TRBV6-2/TRBV6-3,NA,TRBJ1-3
CASSIRQDLASPLHF,TGTGCCAGTAGTATCCGACAGGACTTAGCTTCACCCCTCCACTTT,NA,TRBV19,NA,TRBJ1-6
CASSGDGYEQYF,TGTGCCAGCAGCGGGGACGGTTACGAGCAGTACTTC,NA,TRBV9,NA,TRBJ2-7
CASSYSARGRYNEQFF,TGTGCCAGCAGTTACTCTGCGCGGGGTCGTTACAATGAGCAGTTCTTC,NA,TRBV6-5,NA,TRBJ2-1
CASRAEGNSNQPQHF,TGTGCCAGCAGGGCCGAGGGGAATAGCAATCAGCCCCAGCATTTT,NA,TRBV2,NA,TRBJ1-5
CASSESGQGPFSSPLHF,TGTGCCAGCAGTGAATCGGGACAGGGACCTTTTTCTTCACCCCTCCACTTT,TRBD1,TRBV6-1,NA,TRBJ1-6
CASSVAPGSGYGYTF,TGTGCCAGCAGCGTAGCCCCAGGGTCGGGCTATGGCTACACCTTC,NA,TRBV9,NA,TRBJ1-2
CASSPVGDPTDTQYF,TGTGCCAGCTCACCGGTAGGGGACCCCACAGATACGCAGTATTTT,NA,TRBV18,NA,TRBJ2-3
CASSPGESYGYTF,TGTGCCAGCTCACCAGGGGAGAGCTATGGCTACACCTTC,NA,TRBV18,NA,TRBJ1-2
CASSLLKGGQGQSYEQYF,TGCGCCAGCAGCTTGTTAAAGGGTGGACAGGGTCAATCCTACGAGCAGTACTTC,TRBD1,TRBV5-1,NA,TRBJ2-7
CASSPDRGGDTEAFF,TGTGCCAGCTCACCAGACAGGGGGGGAGACACTGAAGCTTTCTTT,TRBD1,TRBV18,NA,TRBJ1-1